This T cell receptor beta chain was obtained from a study of identical twins (dated by TCRdb to the mid-2010s). Some background on the complete study: The study deep-sequenced TCR alpha and beta repertoires from monozygotic twins, unrelated adults of various ages and cord blood to test whether fetal clonotypes persist. Replicate twin experiments were performed at different times using different library preparation protocols to rule out contamination. What the research found in general, with its limitations: Abundant cord blood beta clonotypes had fewer insertions, young adult naive repertoires showed a similar but weaker trend, and memory repertoires showed no such trend. Because the same donors could not be followed over many years, the conclusions relied on cross-sectional statistical analysis. In monozygotic twins, recombination models systematically underestimated out-of-frame TCR alpha sharing, but the models matched the sharing seen between unrelated individuals. Compared with coincidental sharing between unrelated individuals, out-of-frame TCR alpha sequences shared between twins had an excess of sequences with low generation probability. Excess twin sharing in beta out-of-frame sequences was weaker because fewer shared sequences lowered the signal-to-noise ratio. Zero-insertion analyses could be partly confounded by invariant T cells such as MAIT and iNKT, though diverse VJ usage argued against such confounding for most clonotypes.

This clonotype was observed many times. The specificity of this receptor is unknown. Qualities for individual bases were not recorded, and no much larger clone is one base off. Every donor was a healthy Caucasian. The twin cohort consisted of three pairs of female monozygotic twins, all aged about 18 to 30 years. RNA for TCR libraries was isolated from peripheral blood mononuclear cells. Library preparation employed 5' RACE. Sequencer: Illumina HiSeq 2000. A universal primer binding site was added through template switching, and the final cDNA carried a unique molecular identifier so that TCR cDNA molecules could be counted accurately. First-strand cDNA for TCR alpha and beta chains was synthesized from specific primers in the conserved constant-segment region. Each cDNA library was double barcoded, with a SMART-Mk sample barcode plus Illumina barcodes, to control for contamination. TruSeq adapter sequences, together with Illumina sample barcodes, were added in two successive PCR steps. TCR alpha and beta cDNA libraries were sequenced on the Illumina HiSeq platform with custom primers. On the study's bioinformatics: Unique molecular identifiers were extracted from raw reads with MiGEC, and CDR3 positions were determined with MiXCR. For each individual, recombination models were inferred using an EM algorithm with the repgenHMM and IGoR tools. Shared clonotypes were analyzed with the tcR package in R, and sharing was normalized by the product of cloneset sizes. To study raw recombination without the effects of thymic and clonal selection, out-of-frame nonproductive sequences were analyzed. TCRdb took the public reads, trimmed them with fastp at Q25, ran MiXCR for clone calling and kept in-frame beta chains. Merged by CDR3 protein, the rows form single entries marked with the most common genes and DNA. These V and J calls are TCRdb output, not the study's own analysis. The sample data list 650,000 to 800,000 distinct CDR3 sequences, and 8.6% of these were observed just once. Around 0.98% of the sample rests with the top ten.

A further study also used this sample, focusing on yellow fever vaccine responses in identical twins. The second study also describes: According to the authors, in identical twins the way T cells responded to vaccination appeared partly convergent and partly personalized. Focusing on identical twins, the study followed the T cell clones that responded to the vaccine, and did so with precision.

This TCR was sampled from a young woman in good health. Material: PBMCs.

The encoded CDR3 is CASSSRLRLSDTQYF. The bases are TGTGCCAGCAGTTCCCGCCTGAGACTTTCGGATACGCAGTATTTT. The rearranged chain carries TRBV27 and TRBJ2-3; no D gene can be assigned with confidence. CDR1 and CDR2, looked up from the germline V gene (reference sequence), are MNHEY and SMNVEV. The CDR3 runs 15 amino acids, cysteine and phenylalanine included. CDR3 DNA is the only sequence kept; it has 45 bases, read in frame from the first base. V is cut by 4 bases and J by 6 bases, and the space between the germline ends is 17 bases.